The rows below give T cell receptor beta chains drawn from one sample of a study of blood T cell repertoires in COVID-19. The protocol was immunoSEQ multiplex PCR, while the TCRdb copy is restricted to in-frame clones and leaves out a portion. The sample contains 310,000 or so clones, about 90% of which appear only once. What was sequenced was peripheral blood. Receptors originate from a man aged 18 to 30 who had recovered from COVID-19. Each CDR3 is given without its conserved first and last residue. Fields, in order: V gene, CDR3 protein.

v_gene: TRBV7-8; CDR3aa: ASSFRDSSSYGYT
v_gene: TRBV5-4; CDR3aa: ASNWGGGRQETQY
v_gene: TRBV6-6; CDR3aa: ASSESQGPNTEAF
v_gene: TRBV7-9; CDR3aa: ASERLDRGFYENTEAF
v_gene: TRBV25-1; CDR3aa: ASSLTASSYEQY
v_gene: TRBV18; CDR3aa: ASSAPGQDYNEQF
v_gene: TRBV7-2; CDR3aa: ASSLSGNQPQH
v_gene: TRBV5-1; CDR3aa: ASSPSSGGAADTQY
v_gene: TRBV7-2; CDR3aa: ASSGGGGTDTQY
v_gene: TRBV30; CDR3aa: AWSSSAVYEQY
v_gene: TRBV4-3; CDR3aa: ASSSNSGTGMILI
v_gene: TRBV4-3; CDR3aa: ASSLDRDRGYNEQF
v_gene: TRBV20-1; CDR3aa: SASPGGVLASETQY
v_gene: TRBV25-1; CDR3aa: ANVGQGEEQF
v_gene: TRBV10-3; CDR3aa: AISGAPGEGNTEAF
v_gene: TRBV2; CDR3aa: ASSHGSGTGANTEAF
v_gene: TRBV9; CDR3aa: ASSVVPSGLAGTGELF
v_gene: TRBV9; CDR3aa: ASSVQGRAKNIQY
v_gene: TRBV7-9; CDR3aa: ASSPSSYEQY
v_gene: TRBV5-1; CDR3aa: ASSFGSGRNTEAF
v_gene: TRBV5-3; CDR3aa: ARSLADSLFGKLF
v_gene: TRBV19; CDR3aa: ASSPGGSNEKLF
v_gene: TRBV3-1/TRBV3-2; CDR3aa: ASSQDLLARQQF
v_gene: TRBV27; CDR3aa: ASNRGRGTGELF
v_gene: TRBV7-8; CDR3aa: ASSLVGSSYEQY
v_gene: TRBV29-1; CDR3aa: SVQGTSGGRSYNEQF
v_gene: TRBV7-9; CDR3aa: ASSLDRPGSRSSYNEQF
v_gene: TRBV25-1; CDR3aa: ASSESYPGPQH
v_gene: TRBV6-6; CDR3aa: ASSYHRGGYNEQF
v_gene: TRBV7-2; CDR3aa: ASSYTSGGAGRTDTQY
v_gene: TRBV5-1; CDR3aa: ASKLDRVEEQY
v_gene: TRBV29-1; CDR3aa: SVLANYGYT
v_gene: TRBV6-2/TRBV6-3; CDR3aa: ASSQEAETYEQY
v_gene: TRBV7-2; CDR3aa: ASSLDWGQPLH
v_gene: TRBV27; CDR3aa: ATNPSGAGELF
v_gene: TRBV6-5; CDR3aa: ASRSSGTGTYEQY
v_gene: TRBV27; CDR3aa: ASSTTGVYEQY
v_gene: TRBV6-2/TRBV6-3; CDR3aa: ASSPNYGYT
v_gene: TRBV7-9; CDR3aa: ASSPGTVAANEKLF
v_gene: TRBV18; CDR3aa: ASSRTSGGDTQY
v_gene: TRBV5-1; CDR3aa: ASSSGEALDNEQF
v_gene: TRBV7-2; CDR3aa: ASSPDRAQGYT
v_gene: TRBV19; CDR3aa: ASSFSGSGNQPQH
v_gene: TRBV2; CDR3aa: ASSPQGASSYEQY
v_gene: TRBV24-1; CDR3aa: ATSDTGTRKAGELF
v_gene: TRBV5-4; CDR3aa: ASSHDRGSYNEQF
v_gene: TRBV5-6; CDR3aa: ASSLARSSYNEQF
v_gene: TRBV7-4; CDR3aa: ASSLAGENNEQF
v_gene: TRBV6-5; CDR3aa: ASSYTGNTGELF
v_gene: TRBV6-5; CDR3aa: ASSYTDTNTEAF